This TCR beta chain originates from a study of blood T cell repertoires in COVID-19 (TCRdb year 2020). A note on the overall study: Samples from collaborators originated in the United States, Italy and Spain and spanned both the acute and convalescent phases of COVID-19. HLA class I and class II types, where available, came from metadata supplied by the sample provider rather than from assay-based typing. The material from the prospective study consisted of cDNA or gDNA derived from T cells, B-cell-depleted T cells, or PBMCs. The repertoires were made available in a free public database intended to serve as a resource for research on the immune response to SARS-CoV-2. The dataset comprised deeply sampled blood TCRbeta repertoires from subjects exposed to, actively infected with, or recovered from COVID-19. Sample metadata almost always included a de-identified subject ID, COVID-19 status, age in years and sex. The samples were drawn from the first 160 participants of the ongoing ImmuneRACE study and from about 1,200 subjects provided by 6 global collaborators. General study outcomes and caveats: The quantity of clinical and demographic metadata differed by source and by participant and was supplied without curation.

The collaborating institutions used their own protocols to collect whole blood in K2EDTA tubes. For TCRbeta analysis, collaborator samples were shipped as frozen whole blood, as isolated PBMCs, or as DNA extracted from either sample type. TCRbeta CDR3 regions were amplified from genomic DNA using the immunoSEQ Assay, a bias-controlled multiplex PCR. As for the original processing: Nucleated cell counts per sample were estimated from amplification of reference gene primers within the assay. Sequence reads were collapsed and filtered to measure the absolute abundance of every unique TCRbeta CDR3 rearrangement. For each sample, productive Simpson clonality was calculated by taking the square root of Simpson's diversity index across productive rearrangements. In TCRdb, the immuneACCESS table is reduced to in-frame sequences with V and J assigned. These tables do not hold every clone; where another copy was compared, an unresolved V gene accounts for under half, and the others remain unexplained. Clone size and V and J calls were adopted from that table, with D and trimming inferred from the DNA. The sample table contains about 60,000 clones; only one count was recorded for approximately 84% of them. Roughly 3.9% of the sample is in the top ten clones.

The table lists this clone with a count of one. It lacks a known antigen. Nothing much larger sits one base from this clone, and base qualities are not available. The CDR3, from cysteine to phenylalanine, totals 15 residues. The read is trimmed to its CDR3 DNA, 45 bases read in frame from base 1. For CDR1 and CDR2, the germline V gene lists MGHRA and YSYEKL. Trimming removed 2 bases from V and 8 bases from J, leaving 18 bases between the germline ends. Material for sequencing was peripheral blood. This receptor chain uses TRBV4-1 and TRBJ1-2; TRBD1 could be the D gene, as 5 bases match. This TCR was sampled from a man between 60 and 70 years old with acute or convalescent COVID-19. The nucleotide sequence reads TGCGCCAGCAGCCAATTAGGGGCAGTAGGGAAAGGCTACACCTTC. Its amino acids are CASSQLGAVGKGYTF.